This T cell receptor beta chain was obtained from a study of identical twins. Study findings and constraints: Models underestimated out-of-frame TCR alpha sharing in monozygotic twins. An excess of low generation probability was shown by twin-shared out-of-frame alpha sequences.

TCRdb recomputed calls from the 5' RACE reads with MiXCR, one row per CDR3 protein. The sample gives about 430,000 distinct CDR3 sequences, around 20% of which show up once; 9% to 15% is in the top ten. CDR1 and CDR2 (germline): LNHDA, SQIVND (reference sequence). Trimming left V 3 bases short and J 15 bases short, with 15 bases between. The CDR3 is 12 residues long. Comments on this clonotype: Its specificity is unknown.

The V and J genes are TRBV19 and TRBJ2-1; D is tentatively TRBD1 or TRBD2 (6 bases each). The material sequenced was naive T cells sorted from blood. This TCR was sampled from a man aged 50-59 years in good health. The CDR3 here is CASSIGRGVLFF. The CDR3 bases are TGTGCCAGTAGTATTGGTAGGGGGGTTCTGTTCTTC.